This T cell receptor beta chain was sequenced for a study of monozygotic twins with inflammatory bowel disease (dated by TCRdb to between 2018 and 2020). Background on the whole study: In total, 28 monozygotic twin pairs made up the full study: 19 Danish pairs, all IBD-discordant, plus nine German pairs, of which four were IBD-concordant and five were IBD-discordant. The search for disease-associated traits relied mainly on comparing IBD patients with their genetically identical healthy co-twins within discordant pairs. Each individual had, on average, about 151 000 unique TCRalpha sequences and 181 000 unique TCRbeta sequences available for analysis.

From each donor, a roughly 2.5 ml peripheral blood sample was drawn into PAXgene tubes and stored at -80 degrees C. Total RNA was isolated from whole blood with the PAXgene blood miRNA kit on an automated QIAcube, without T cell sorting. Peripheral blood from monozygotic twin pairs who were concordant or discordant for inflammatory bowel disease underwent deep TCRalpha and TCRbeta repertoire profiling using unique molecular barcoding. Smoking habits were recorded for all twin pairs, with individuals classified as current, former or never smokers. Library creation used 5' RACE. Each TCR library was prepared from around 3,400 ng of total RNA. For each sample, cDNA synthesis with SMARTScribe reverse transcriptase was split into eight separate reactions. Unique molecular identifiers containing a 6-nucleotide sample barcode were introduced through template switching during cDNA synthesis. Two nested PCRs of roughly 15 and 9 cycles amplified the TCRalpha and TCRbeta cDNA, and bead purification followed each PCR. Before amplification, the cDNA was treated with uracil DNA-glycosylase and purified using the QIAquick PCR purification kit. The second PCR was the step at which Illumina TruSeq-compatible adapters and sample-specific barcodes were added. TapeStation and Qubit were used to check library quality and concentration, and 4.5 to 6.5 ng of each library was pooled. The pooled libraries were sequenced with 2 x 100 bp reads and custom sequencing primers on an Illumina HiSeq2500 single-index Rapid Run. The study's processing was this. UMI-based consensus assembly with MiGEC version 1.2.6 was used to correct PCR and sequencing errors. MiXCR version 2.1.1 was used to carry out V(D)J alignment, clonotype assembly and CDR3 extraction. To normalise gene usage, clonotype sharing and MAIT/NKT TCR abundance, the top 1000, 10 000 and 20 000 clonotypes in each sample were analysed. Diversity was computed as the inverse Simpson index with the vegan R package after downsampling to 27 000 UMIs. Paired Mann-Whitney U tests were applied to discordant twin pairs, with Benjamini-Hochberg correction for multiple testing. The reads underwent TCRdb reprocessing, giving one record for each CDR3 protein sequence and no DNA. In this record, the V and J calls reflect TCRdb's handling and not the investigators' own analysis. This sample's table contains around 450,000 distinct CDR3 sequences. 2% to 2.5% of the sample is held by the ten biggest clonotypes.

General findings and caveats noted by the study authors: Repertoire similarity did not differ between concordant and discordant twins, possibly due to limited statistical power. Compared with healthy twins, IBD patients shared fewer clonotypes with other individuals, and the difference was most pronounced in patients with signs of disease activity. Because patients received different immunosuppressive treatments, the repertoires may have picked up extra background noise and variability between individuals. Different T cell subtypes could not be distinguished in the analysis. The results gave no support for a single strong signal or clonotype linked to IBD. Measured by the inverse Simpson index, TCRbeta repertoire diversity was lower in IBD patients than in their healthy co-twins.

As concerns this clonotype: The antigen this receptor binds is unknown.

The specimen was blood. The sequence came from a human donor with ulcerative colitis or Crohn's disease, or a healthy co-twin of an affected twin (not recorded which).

For the CDR3, the sequence is CAISGTGFGYTF. The sequence links TRBV10-3 to TRBJ1-2; lacking DNA, the TRBD1 call made by TCRdb goes unchecked. The germline V gene specifies ENHRY as CDR1 and SYGVKD as CDR2. Inclusive of the bounding cysteine and phenylalanine, the CDR3 is 12 residues long. DNA was not recorded.